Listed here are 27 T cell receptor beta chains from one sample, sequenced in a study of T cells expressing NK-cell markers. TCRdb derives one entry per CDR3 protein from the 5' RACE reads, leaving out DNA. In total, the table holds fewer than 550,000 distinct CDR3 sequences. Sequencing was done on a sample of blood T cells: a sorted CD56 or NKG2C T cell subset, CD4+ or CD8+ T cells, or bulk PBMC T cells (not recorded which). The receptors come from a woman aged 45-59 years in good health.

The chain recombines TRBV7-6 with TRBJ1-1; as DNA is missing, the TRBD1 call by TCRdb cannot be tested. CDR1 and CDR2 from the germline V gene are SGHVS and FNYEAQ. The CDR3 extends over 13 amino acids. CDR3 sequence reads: CASSSRPDTEAFF.

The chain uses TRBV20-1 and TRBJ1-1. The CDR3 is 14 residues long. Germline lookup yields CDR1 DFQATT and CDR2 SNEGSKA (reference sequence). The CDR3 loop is CSASPLHSNTEAFF.

The CDR3 sequence: CASSQVRGAGVVEEQFF. The V call is TRBV3-1, the J call TRBJ2-1; the TCRdb D gene call, TRBD2, has no DNA to confirm it. Germline V lookup: CDR1 LGHDT, CDR2 YNNKEL (reference sequence). There are 17 residues in the CDR3.

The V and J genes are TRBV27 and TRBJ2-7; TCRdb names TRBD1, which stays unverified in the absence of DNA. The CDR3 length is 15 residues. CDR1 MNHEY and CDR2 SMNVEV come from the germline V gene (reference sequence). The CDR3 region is CASSFNGQVSYEQYF.

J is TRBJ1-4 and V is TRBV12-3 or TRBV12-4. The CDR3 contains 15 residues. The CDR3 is CASSGWTQDGEKLFF.

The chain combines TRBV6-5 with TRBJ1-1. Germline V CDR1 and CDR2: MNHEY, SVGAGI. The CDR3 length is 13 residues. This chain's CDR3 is CASNEAVNTEAFF.

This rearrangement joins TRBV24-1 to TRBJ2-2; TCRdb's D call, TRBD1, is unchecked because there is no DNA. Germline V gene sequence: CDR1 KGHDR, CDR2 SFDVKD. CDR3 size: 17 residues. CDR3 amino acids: CATSVHPPTGGSGELFF.

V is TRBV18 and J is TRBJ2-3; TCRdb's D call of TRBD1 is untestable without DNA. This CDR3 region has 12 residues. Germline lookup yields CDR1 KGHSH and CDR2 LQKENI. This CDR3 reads CASSNLARGQYF.

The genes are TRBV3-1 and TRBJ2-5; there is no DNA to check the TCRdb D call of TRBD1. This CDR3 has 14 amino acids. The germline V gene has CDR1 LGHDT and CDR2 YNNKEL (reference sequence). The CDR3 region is CASSRLGDNWTQYF.

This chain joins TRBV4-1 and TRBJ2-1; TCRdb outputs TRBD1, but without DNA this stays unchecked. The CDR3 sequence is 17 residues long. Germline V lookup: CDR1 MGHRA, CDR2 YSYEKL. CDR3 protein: CASSQGVTGGVDNEQFF.

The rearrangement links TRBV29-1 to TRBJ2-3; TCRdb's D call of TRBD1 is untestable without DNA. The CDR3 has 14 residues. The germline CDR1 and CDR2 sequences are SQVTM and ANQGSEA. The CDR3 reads CSVVQGAKRDTQYF.

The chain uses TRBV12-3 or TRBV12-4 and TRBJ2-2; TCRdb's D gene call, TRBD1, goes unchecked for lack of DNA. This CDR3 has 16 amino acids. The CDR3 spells CASSFTSGHNTGELFF.

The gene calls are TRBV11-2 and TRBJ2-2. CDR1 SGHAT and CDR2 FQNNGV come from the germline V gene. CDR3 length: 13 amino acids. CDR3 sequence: CASTLVGTGELFF. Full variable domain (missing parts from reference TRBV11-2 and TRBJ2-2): EAGVAQSPRYKIIEKRQSVAFWCNPISGHATLYWYQQILGQGPKLLIQFQNNGVVDDSQLPKDRFSAERLKGVDSTLKIQPAKLEDSAVYLCASTLVGTGELFFGEGSRLTVL.

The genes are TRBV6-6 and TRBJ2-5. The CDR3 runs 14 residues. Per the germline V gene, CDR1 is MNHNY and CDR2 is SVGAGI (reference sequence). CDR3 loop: CASSNGGKQETQYF.

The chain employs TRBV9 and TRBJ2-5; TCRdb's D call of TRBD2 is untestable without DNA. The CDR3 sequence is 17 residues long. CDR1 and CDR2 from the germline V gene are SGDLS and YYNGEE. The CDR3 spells CASSAGGLAGVQETQYF.

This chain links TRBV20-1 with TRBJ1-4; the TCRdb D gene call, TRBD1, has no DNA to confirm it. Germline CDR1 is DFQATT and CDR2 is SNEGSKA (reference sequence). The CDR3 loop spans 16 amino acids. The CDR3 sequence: CSARGTGTLRQEKLFF.

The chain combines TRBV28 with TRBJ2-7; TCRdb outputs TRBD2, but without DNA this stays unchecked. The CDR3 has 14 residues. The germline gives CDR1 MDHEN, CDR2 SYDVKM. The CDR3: CASSLLGREGEQYF.

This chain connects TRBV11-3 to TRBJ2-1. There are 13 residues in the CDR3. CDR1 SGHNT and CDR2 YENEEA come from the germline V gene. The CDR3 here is CASSFSGNNEQFF.

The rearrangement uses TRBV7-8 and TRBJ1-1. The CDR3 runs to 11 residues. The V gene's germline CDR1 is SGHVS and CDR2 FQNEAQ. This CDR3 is CASSMTDEAFF. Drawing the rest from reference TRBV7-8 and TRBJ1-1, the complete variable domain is GAGVSQSPRYKVAKRGQDVALRCDPISGHVSLFWYQQALGQGPEFLTYFQNEAQLDKSGLPSDRFFAERPEGSVSTLKIQRTQQEDSAVYLCASSMTDEAFFGQGTRLTVV.

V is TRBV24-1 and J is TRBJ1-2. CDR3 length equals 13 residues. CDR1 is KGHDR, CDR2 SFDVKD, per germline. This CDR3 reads CATSDPSTSGYTF.

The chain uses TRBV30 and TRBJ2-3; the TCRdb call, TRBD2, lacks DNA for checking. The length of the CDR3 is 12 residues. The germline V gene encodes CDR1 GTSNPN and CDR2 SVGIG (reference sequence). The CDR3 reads CAWRGDTDTQYF.

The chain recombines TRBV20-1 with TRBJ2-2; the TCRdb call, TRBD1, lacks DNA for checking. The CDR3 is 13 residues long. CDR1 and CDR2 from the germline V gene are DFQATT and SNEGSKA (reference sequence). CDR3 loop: CSAGQGNTGELFF.

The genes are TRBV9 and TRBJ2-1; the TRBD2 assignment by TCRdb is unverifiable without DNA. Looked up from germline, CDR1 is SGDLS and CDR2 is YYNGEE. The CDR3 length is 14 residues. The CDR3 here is CASSVVRGGSEQFF. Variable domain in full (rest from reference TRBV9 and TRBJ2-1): DSGVTQTPKHLITATGQRVTLRCSPRSGDLSVYWYQQSLDQGLQFLIQYYNGEERAKGNILERFSAQQFPDLHSELNLSSLELGDSALYFCASSVVRGGSEQFFGPGTRLTVL.

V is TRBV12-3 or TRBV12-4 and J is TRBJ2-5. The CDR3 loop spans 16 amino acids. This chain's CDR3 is CASSLRTGLGRETQYF.

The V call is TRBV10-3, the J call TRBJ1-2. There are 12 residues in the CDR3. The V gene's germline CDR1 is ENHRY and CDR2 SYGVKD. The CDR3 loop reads CAVRASNYGYTF.

CDR3 in amino acids: CAISGTSSDEQYF. V is TRBV10-3 and J is TRBJ2-7; TCRdb designates TRBD2, a call that cannot be tested without DNA. The germline gives CDR1 ENHRY, CDR2 SYGVKD. CDR3 length equals 13 residues.

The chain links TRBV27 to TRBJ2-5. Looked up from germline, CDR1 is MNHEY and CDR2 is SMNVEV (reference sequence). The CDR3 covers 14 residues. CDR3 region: CASKRWGTQETQYF.